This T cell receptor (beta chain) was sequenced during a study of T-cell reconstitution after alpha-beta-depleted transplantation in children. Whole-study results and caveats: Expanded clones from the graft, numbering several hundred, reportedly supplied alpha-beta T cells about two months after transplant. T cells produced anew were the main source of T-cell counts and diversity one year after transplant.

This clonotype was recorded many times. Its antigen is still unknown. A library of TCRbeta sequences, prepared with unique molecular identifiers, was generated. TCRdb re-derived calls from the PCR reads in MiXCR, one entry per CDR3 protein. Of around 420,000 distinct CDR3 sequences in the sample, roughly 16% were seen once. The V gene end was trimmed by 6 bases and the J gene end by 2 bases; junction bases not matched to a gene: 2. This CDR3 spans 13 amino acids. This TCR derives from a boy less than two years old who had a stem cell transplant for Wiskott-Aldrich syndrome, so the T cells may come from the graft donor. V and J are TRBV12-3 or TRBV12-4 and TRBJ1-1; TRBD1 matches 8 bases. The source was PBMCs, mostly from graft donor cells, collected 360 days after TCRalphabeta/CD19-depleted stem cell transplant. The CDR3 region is CASRGTGNTEAFF. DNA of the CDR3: TGTGCCAGCAGAGGGACAGGCAACACTGAAGCTTTCTTT.